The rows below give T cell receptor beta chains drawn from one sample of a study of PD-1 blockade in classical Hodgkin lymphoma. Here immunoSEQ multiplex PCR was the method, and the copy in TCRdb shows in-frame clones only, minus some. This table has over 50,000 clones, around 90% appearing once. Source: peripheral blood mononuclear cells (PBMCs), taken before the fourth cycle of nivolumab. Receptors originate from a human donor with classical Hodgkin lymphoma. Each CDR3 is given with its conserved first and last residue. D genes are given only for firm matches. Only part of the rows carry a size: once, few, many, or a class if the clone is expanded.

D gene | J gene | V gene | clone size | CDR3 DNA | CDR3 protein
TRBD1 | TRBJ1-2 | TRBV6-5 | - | TGTGCCAGCAGCCCCATCGGACAGGGGGCCCATGGCTACACCTTC | CASSPIGQGAHGYTF
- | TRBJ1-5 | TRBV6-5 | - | TGTGCCAGCAGACAGACGGGGGGGGAGCCCCAGCATTTT | CASRQTGGEPQHF
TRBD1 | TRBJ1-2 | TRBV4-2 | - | TGTGCCAGCAGCCCCCCAAGGGAAGGTTCAGGGGGCTCGGGGGGCTACACCTTC | CASSPPREGSGGSGGYTF
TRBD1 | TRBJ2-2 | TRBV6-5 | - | TGTGCCAGCAGTTCCGGACAGGGAGCAGGGGAGCTGTTTTTT | CASSSGQGAGELFF
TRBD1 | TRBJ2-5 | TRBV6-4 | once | TGTGCCAGCGGTAGGGTCGGACAGGGTGAGGAGACCCAGTACTTC | CASGRVGQGEETQYF
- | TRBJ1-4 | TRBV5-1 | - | TGCGCCAGCAGCTATTCTCCCATGGGGACTAATGAAAAACTGTTTTTT | CASSYSPMGTNEKLFF
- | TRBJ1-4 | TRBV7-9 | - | TGTGCCAGCAACTTAGTGGCTAATGAAAAACTGTTTTTT | CASNLVANEKLFF
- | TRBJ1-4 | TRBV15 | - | TGTGCCACCAGCAGAGTGCAGGGGCAGGGGAGTGAAAAACTGTTTTTT | CATSRVQGQGSEKLFF
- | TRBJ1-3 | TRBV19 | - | TGTGCCAGTACCTTGACGGGAAACACCATATATTTT | CASTLTGNTIYF
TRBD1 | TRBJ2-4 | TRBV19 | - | TGTGCCAGTAGTCCCCCGACAGGGGTCAGAGCCAAAAACATTCAGTACTTC | CASSPPTGVRAKNIQYF
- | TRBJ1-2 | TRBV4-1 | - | TGCGCCAGCAGCCCGGACATAGACTATGGCTACACCTTC | CASSPDIDYGYTF
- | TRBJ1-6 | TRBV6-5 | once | TGTGCCAGCAGTTACGGTTCCAGGGAGAATAATTCACCCCTCCACTTT | CASSYGSRENNSPLHF
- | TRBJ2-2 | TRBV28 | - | TGTGCCAGCAGTTCTCAGGGATTGGGGACCGGGGAGCTGTTTTTT | CASSSQGLGTGELFF
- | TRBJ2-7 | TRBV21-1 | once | TGTGCCAGCAGCAAACCTACGACACGAGCATTGCCGTACTTC | CASSKPTTRALPYF
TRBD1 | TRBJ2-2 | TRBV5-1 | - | TGCGCCAGCAGCCAGACGATTACAGGGGGCTCAGCCGGGGAGCTGTTTTTT | CASSQTITGGSAGELFF
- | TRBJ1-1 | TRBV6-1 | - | TGTGCCAGCACCGGGAACAGGGTTAACACTGAAGCTTTCTTT | CASTGNRVNTEAFF
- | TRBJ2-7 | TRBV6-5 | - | TGTGCCAGCACCGAGGGGGGGTCGCGCCGGTACGAGCAGTACTTC | CASTEGGSRRYEQYF
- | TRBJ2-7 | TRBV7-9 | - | TGTGCCAGCAGCTTAACGGGGGCACAAAACTCCTACGAGCAGTACTTC | CASSLTGAQNSYEQYF
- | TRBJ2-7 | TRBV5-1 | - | TGCGCCAGCAGCTTACAGGGCAGAGAGCAGTACTTC | CASSLQGREQYF
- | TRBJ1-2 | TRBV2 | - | TGTGCCAGCAGTGATGCTATGACCCGGACGGAAAGTAACTATGGCTACACCTTC | CASSDAMTRTESNYGYTF